The rows below give T cell receptor beta chains drawn from one sample of a study of T cells in Graves' hyperthyroidism and ophthalmopathy. Each CDR3 protein gets one entry after TCRdb re-called the multiplex PCR reads with MiXCR. The data show about 270,000 distinct CDR3 sequences, with approximately 24% seen just once and about 40% held by the top ten. The specimen was blood. Source of these receptors: a woman aged 40 to 49 with Graves' ophthalmopathy. Each CDR3 is given with its conserved first and last residue. D genes are given only for firm matches. Only part of the rows carry a size: once, few, many, or a class if the clone is expanded.

size: .; J: TRBJ2-2; D: .; V: TRBV4-2; length: 17; DNA: TGTGCCAGCAGCCCCCGAGGGGTAGCGCAAGGGGTCGGGGAGCTGTTTTTT; CDR3: CASSPRGVAQGVGELFF
size: once; J: TRBJ2-5; D: TRBD1; V: TRBV28; length: 16; DNA: TGTGCCAGCAGTTCCTCCGGGACAGGGATGAGGGAGACCCAGTACTTC; CDR3: CASSSSGTGMRETQYF
size: many; J: TRBJ2-5; D: .; V: TRBV14; length: 14; DNA: TGTGCCAGCAGCCAAGGGGGAGGAAAAGAGACCCAGTACTTC; CDR3: CASSQGGGKETQYF
size: many; J: TRBJ2-6; D: TRBD1; V: TRBV3-1; length: 19; DNA: TGTGCCAGCAGCCTAGCCGGGACAGGGGGGCCCTCTGGGGCCAACGTCCTGACTTTC; CDR3: CASSLAGTGGPSGANVLTF
size: many; J: TRBJ2-7; D: TRBD2; V: TRBV11-2; length: 15; DNA: TGTGCCAGCAGCTTAGAAGCGGGAGTAAGCTACGAGCAGTACTTC; CDR3: CASSLEAGVSYEQYF
size: many; J: TRBJ2-7; D: TRBD2; V: TRBV20-1; length: 16; DNA: TGCAGTGCTAGAGATGGCGAGACTAGCGGGCTACCTACGGAATACTTC; CDR3: CSARDGETSGLPTEYF
size: many; J: TRBJ2-2; D: .; V: TRBV12-3/TRBV12-4; length: 16; DNA: TGTGCCAGCAGTCAAACCCGGGGCAAACATAGCGGGGAGCTGTTTTTT; CDR3: CASSQTRGKHSGELFF
size: many; J: TRBJ2-5; D: .; V: TRBV14; length: 13; DNA: TGTGCCAGCAGCCAAGGACGACAAGAGACCCAGTACTTC; CDR3: CASSQGRQETQYF
size: .; J: TRBJ2-7; D: .; V: TRBV28; length: 11; DNA: TGTGCCAGCAGTGCACAGGGAGCGCTTGTATTC; CDR3: CASSAQGALVF
size: .; J: TRBJ2-7; D: TRBD2; V: TRBV4-2; length: 16; DNA: TGTGCCAGCAGCCAAGGGGCACTAGCGGGAGGGTACGAGCAGTACTTC; CDR3: CASSQGALAGGYEQYF
size: many; J: TRBJ1-1; D: .; V: TRBV30; length: 12; DNA: TGTGCCTGGAGCCATCCGAGCACTGAAGCTTTCTTT; CDR3: CAWSHPSTEAFF
size: many; J: TRBJ2-5; D: .; V: TRBV3-1; length: 13; DNA: TGTGCCAGCAGCCAAGGGGCATGGGAGACCCAGTACTTC; CDR3: CASSQGAWETQYF
size: many; J: TRBJ1-1; D: .; V: TRBV19; length: 13; DNA: TGTGCCAGTAGAGGCAGCCAGGGGACTGAAGCTTTCTTT; CDR3: CASRGSQGTEAFF
size: many; J: TRBJ2-5; D: .; V: TRBV6-5; length: 13; DNA: TGTGCCAGCATCGGGGGACAGAAAGAGACCCAGTACTTC; CDR3: CASIGGQKETQYF
size: many; J: TRBJ2-2; D: TRBD2; V: TRBV7-2; length: 15; DNA: TGTGCCAGCACCCGGACTAGGCTGAACACCGGGGAGCTGTTTTTT; CDR3: CASTRTRLNTGELFF
size: .; J: TRBJ1-2; D: TRBD1; V: TRBV20-1; length: 12; DNA: TGCAGTGCGTTGACAGGGGGGGATGGCTACACCTTC; CDR3: CSALTGGDGYTF
size: many; J: TRBJ1-6; D: .; V: TRBV4-1; length: 16; DNA: TGCGCCAGCAGCCAAGAGGGACCGGGGATTAATTCACCCCTCCACTTT; CDR3: CASSQEGPGINSPLHF
size: many; J: TRBJ2-5; D: TRBD1; V: TRBV20-1; length: 15; DNA: TGCAGTGCTCATAACGAAGGGGACAGGGGAGAGACCCAGTACTTC; CDR3: CSAHNEGDRGETQYF
size: many; J: TRBJ2-7; D: TRBD2; V: TRBV28; length: 12; DNA: TGTGCCAGCAAGGCGGCAGGGAGGGTGCAGTACTTC; CDR3: CASKAAGRVQYF
size: many; J: TRBJ1-5; D: TRBD1; V: TRBV2; length: 16; DNA: TGTGCCAGCAGGGCTCGAGGGGGCACTAGCAATCAGCCCCAGCATTTT; CDR3: CASRARGGTSNQPQHF
size: many; J: TRBJ2-7; D: .; V: TRBV29-1; length: 12; DNA: TGCAGCGCCGGGGGGGACAGAACGGGGCAGTACTTC; CDR3: CSAGGDRTGQYF
size: many; J: TRBJ1-1; D: .; V: TRBV4-1; length: 14; DNA: TGCGCCAGCAGCCAACGGGACACGAACACTGAAGCTTTCTTT; CDR3: CASSQRDTNTEAFF
size: many; J: TRBJ2-5; D: TRBD1; V: TRBV13; length: 15; DNA: TGTGCCAGCAGCTTTCGGACAGGGGGCCAAGAGACCCAGTACTTC; CDR3: CASSFRTGGQETQYF
size: .; J: TRBJ2-5; D: .; V: TRBV12-3/TRBV12-4; length: 13; DNA: TGTGCCAGCAGGCTTCAGGGGCGGGAGACCCAGTACTTC; CDR3: CASRLQGRETQYF
size: .; J: TRBJ1-5; D: TRBD1; V: TRBV6-5; length: 16; DNA: TGTGCCAGCAGTTACGTTCTTGGACAGGGGAATCAGCCCCAGCATTTT; CDR3: CASSYVLGQGNQPQHF
size: few; J: TRBJ1-2; D: TRBD1; V: TRBV11-1; length: 17; DNA: TGTGCCAGCAGCTTAGGTGGGCAGGGGGCATGGAACTATGGCTACACCTTC; CDR3: CASSLGGQGAWNYGYTF
size: many; J: TRBJ2-5; D: .; V: TRBV20-1; length: 13; DNA: TGCAGTGCTAGCCATAGCGTACAAGAGACCCAGTACTTC; CDR3: CSASHSVQETQYF